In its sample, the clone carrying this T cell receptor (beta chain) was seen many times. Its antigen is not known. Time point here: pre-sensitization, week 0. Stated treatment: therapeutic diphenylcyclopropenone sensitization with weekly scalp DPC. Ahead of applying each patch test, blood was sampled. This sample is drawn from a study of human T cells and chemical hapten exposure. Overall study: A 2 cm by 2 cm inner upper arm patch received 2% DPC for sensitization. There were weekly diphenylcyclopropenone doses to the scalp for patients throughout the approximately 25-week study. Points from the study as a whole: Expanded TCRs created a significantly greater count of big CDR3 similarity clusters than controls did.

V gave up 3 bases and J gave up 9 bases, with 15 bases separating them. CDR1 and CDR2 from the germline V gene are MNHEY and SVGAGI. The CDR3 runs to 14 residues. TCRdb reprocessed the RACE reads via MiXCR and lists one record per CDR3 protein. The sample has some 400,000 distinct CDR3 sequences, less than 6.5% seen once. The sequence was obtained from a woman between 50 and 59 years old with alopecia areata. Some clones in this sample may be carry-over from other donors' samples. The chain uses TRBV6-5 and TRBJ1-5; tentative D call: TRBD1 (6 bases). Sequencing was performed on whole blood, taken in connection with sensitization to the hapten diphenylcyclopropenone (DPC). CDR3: CASSYGGPEGPQHF. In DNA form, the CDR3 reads TGTGCCAGCAGTTATGGGGGGCCAGAAGGGCCCCAGCATTTT.